The clone carrying this T cell receptor (beta chain) was seen once. Cells designated naive CD8 were CD45RO-negative and were positively selected for CCR7, with terminally differentiated effector memory CD45RA+ cells excluded. Donors included only healthy HIV-negative adults lacking recent acute infections or vaccinations. This record belongs to a study of shared clonotypes between healthy human individuals. Methods used by the authors: Junction-only immunoSEQ sequences carried no quality scores, so filtering differed. Repertoires were generated with immunoSEQ multiplex PCR, while TCRdb's copy carries only in-frame clones and drops some. The V and J calls and clone size come from that table; D and trimming were worked out from the DNA. The sample gives about 2,100,000 clones, about 93% of which show up once; 1.7% is in the top ten. The CDR3 totals 15 residues. The trim removed 4 bases at V and 5 bases at J, leaving 7 bases unmatched. Germline CDR1 is SGHNT and CDR2 is YYREEE (reference sequence).

Sequencing input: naive CD8+ T cells from PBMCs. This TCR came from a man aged 18 to 30 in good health. Some clones in this sample may be carry-over from other donors' samples. The genes are TRBV5-4 and TRBJ2-2, with 8 bases aligning to TRBD1. The CDR3 protein is CASSPGTGKTGELFF. The CDR3 bases are TGTGCCAGCAGCCCGGGGACAGGAAAAACCGGGGAGCTGTTTTTT.